This T cell receptor beta chain was captured in a study of regulatory T cells in long-lasting Graves disease. This clonotype was detected only a few times. The germline V gene encodes CDR1 SNHLY and CDR2 FYNNEI. CDR3 length: 13 residues. The V and J ends lost 0 bases and 7 bases respectively, with 10 bases between them. For TCR beta, libraries came from iRepertoire HTBI primers and Arm-PCR of CDR3 regions. TCRdb called the multiplex PCR reads again in MiXCR, with one record for every CDR3 protein. The data hold fewer than 450,000 distinct CDR3 sequences, with around 21% observed a single time. As to time point: persistent/refractory GD, antithyroid drugs over 5 years with positive TRAb. Following extraction of RNA from PBMCs, that RNA was used to make the TCR library.

The chain joins TRBV2 to TRBJ2-7; no definite D call. Sequencing was performed on peripheral blood mononuclear cells (PBMCs), taken when the disease was refractory, from a patient treated with antithyroid drugs. This receptor was taken from a female donor with Graves disease. The CDR3 nucleotides read TGTGCCAGCAGTGAAGCTCTGGGCGGTGAGCAGTACTTC. Translating it yields CASSEALGGEQYF. The complete variable domain, with remaining parts taken from reference TRBV2 and TRBJ2-7, reads EPEVTQTPSHQVTQMGQEVILRCVPISNHLYFYWYRQILGQKVEFLVSFYNNEISEKSEIFDDQFSVERPDGSNFTLKIRSTKLEDSAMYFCASSEALGGEQYFGPGTRLTVT.